This entry is about one T cell receptor (beta chain). Its target is unknown. Sequencing was performed with immunoSEQ multiplex PCR; in TCRdb, only in-frame clones are kept and a portion is missing. The sample carries some 130,000 clones, about 95% recorded once. The data were taken from a study of cytomegalovirus exposure and HLA in healthy donors. Trimming left V 2 bases short and J 6 bases short, with 7 bases between. Germline CDR1 reads MNHNS; CDR2 reads SASEGT. The CDR3 loop spans 12 amino acids. Overall study results and limits: The study found most TCR sequences rare, yet found some public TCRs in many donors. The tendency of first-cohort TCR clusters to co-occur in the 120 or so validation repertoires was identified by a subsequent analysis.

Sequencing input: PBMCs. The V and J genes are TRBV6-1 and TRBJ2-5, with unresolved D. The TCR sequence derives from a man aged 18 to 29 in good health and CMV-seropositive. The CDR3: CASSEIPKTQYF. CDR3 nucleotide sequence: TGTGCCAGCAGTGAAATTCCCAAGACCCAGTACTTC.